The entry below gives a single T cell receptor (beta chain) sequence along with its context. Its cognate antigen is unknown. This entry comes from a study of T-cell reconstitution after alpha-beta-depleted transplantation in children. Broader study findings: From newly produced T cells came most of the T-cell counts and diversity one year after transplant. Several hundred expanded graft clones reportedly were the source of alpha-beta T cells about two months after transplant.

Preparation of the TCRbeta library was carried out with unique molecular identifiers. MiXCR, applied by TCRdb to the PCR reads, yields one record per CDR3 protein. The table lists around 800,000 distinct CDR3 sequences, approximately 15% of them singletons, with about 5% in the top ten. V lost 0 bases and J lost 4, with 7 bases in between. The CDR3 extends over 14 amino acids. CDR1 and CDR2 from the germline V gene are MNHEY and SVGAGI. The sequences come from PBMCs, mostly from graft donor cells, collected 360 days after TCRalphabeta/CD19-depleted stem cell transplant. This TCR came from a male patient younger than 18 who had a stem cell transplant for acute lymphoblastic leukemia, so the T cells may come from the graft donor. This chain links TRBV6-5 with TRBJ1-5; D remains unclear. CDR3 sequence reads: CASSYSIGNQPQHF. In DNA, the CDR3 is TGTGCCAGCAGTTACTCGATCGGTAATCAGCCCCAGCATTTT.